The next 9 T cell receptor beta chains were all read from a single sample in a study of a mutant IDH1 vaccine in newly diagnosed glioma. Documented time point: week 47, end of study. Every vaccine dose comprised 300 ug of mutant IDH1 20-mer peptide plus topical imiquimod. Which antigens these TCRs recognize remains unknown. The table came from immunoSEQ multiplex PCR; TCRdb's copy has only in-frame clones and leaves some out. The sample consists of roughly 86,000 clones, approximately 75% of them appearing once. The sequencing used PBMCs, collected from a glioma patient whose treatment included an IDH1 peptide vaccine. The source of these receptors is a man between 40 and 49 years old with glioma.

V is TRBV20-1 and J is TRBJ1-4; D unresolved. Germline V gene sequence: CDR1 DFQATT, CDR2 SNEGSKA (reference sequence). CDR3 length: 11 amino acids. The V gene lost 0 bases and the J gene lost 7 bases, with 3 bases spanning the gap. CDR3 sequence (DNA): TGCAGTGCTAGAGACCGTGAAAAACTGTTTTTT. Its protein is CSARDREKLFF.

V gene TRBV10-3 combines with J gene TRBJ2-7; 14 bases line up with TRBD2. This CDR3 is built from 12 residues. The ends lost 10 bases at V and 5 bases at J; junction bases unmatched: 1. Germline CDR1 and CDR2: ENHRY and SYGVKD. The CDR3 loop reads CATGLAGDEQYF. CDR3 bases: TGTGCCACGGGACTAGCGGGAGACGAGCAGTACTTC.

The CDR3 loop is CASSLTLIGSSGANVLTF. The CDR3 nucleotides read TGTGCCAGCAGCTTAACATTGATTGGGAGCTCTGGGGCCAACGTCCTGACTTTC. The rearrangement joins TRBV7-8 to TRBJ2-6; maybe TRBD2 (5 bases). This CDR3 is 18 amino acids long. Germline V CDR1 and CDR2: SGHVS, FQNEAQ. V gave up 2 bases and J gave up 0 bases, with 14 bases separating them.

This clone was found a few times. The rearrangement links TRBV29-1 to TRBJ2-7; 11 positions agree with TRBD1. The CDR3 is 15 amino acids. Trimming removed 6 bases from V and 6 bases from J; junction bases left unmatched: 13. The V gene's germline CDR1 is SQVTM and CDR2 ANQGSEA. The CDR3 DNA reads TGCAGCGTAGCCACGGACAGGGGGCTCGAACCCGAGCAGTACTTC. It codes for CSVATDRGLEPEQYF.

The chain recombines TRBV11-2 with TRBJ1-1, with D maybe TRBD1 (6 bases). Trimming left V 5 bases short and J 0 bases short, with 25 bases between. Per germline, CDR1 SGHAT and CDR2 FQNNGV. There are 19 residues in the CDR3. For the CDR3, the DNA is TGTGCCAGCAGCCCCTTGGGGTACAGGGAGGCGGAGATGAACACTGAAGCTTTCTTT. This gives the protein CASSPLGYREAEMNTEAFF.

This clone was observed a few times. This rearrangement joins TRBV2 to TRBJ1-5; unclear D gene. V was cut by 5 bases and J by 0 bases, with 11 bases left in between. CDR3 length equals 15 residues. Per the germline V gene, CDR1 is SNHLY and CDR2 is FYNNEI. The DNA for the CDR3 is TGTGCCAGCAGTCCTTGGGAAGATAGCAATCAGCCCCAGCATTTT. Translating it yields CASSPWEDSNQPQHF.

This clone was detected only a few times. This chain uses TRBV4-1 with TRBJ1-5, with 8 bases aligning to TRBD1. V was clipped by 4 bases and J by 6 bases; unmatched bases: 11. In germline, CDR1 is MGHRA, CDR2 YSYEKL. The CDR3 extends over 16 amino acids. Here the CDR3 DNA reads TGCGCCAGCAGCCTACTACCGACAGGGGCGGGTCAGCCCCAGCATTTT. Protein: CASSLLPTGAGQPQHF.

The V call is TRBV18, the J call TRBJ2-7; no clear D. CDR3 length: 15 residues. CDR1 and CDR2 (germline): KGHSH, LQKENI. V lost 5 bases and J 2 bases, leaving 16 bases between the germline ends. The CDR3 spells CASSMLPGETYEQYF. DNA for the CDR3: TGTGCCAGCTCAATGCTACCGGGCGAAACCTACGAGCAGTACTTC.

The rearrangement joins TRBV7-2 to TRBJ1-1, with D maybe TRBD1 (6 bases). The CDR3 is 14 amino acids. Trimming pared 4 bases from V and 1 base from J, leaving 10 bases between. Germline values: CDR1 SGHTA, CDR2 FQGNSA. For the CDR3, the DNA is TGTGCCAGCAGCTCGACAGGAGGGAACACTGAAGCTTTCTTT. Its translation: CASSSTGGNTEAFF.